Following are 21 T cell receptor beta chains from one sample sequenced in a study of identical twins. Using its own MiXCR run on the 5' RACE reads, TCRdb lists one record per CDR3 protein. The data show under 300,000 distinct CDR3 sequences, about 8% seen once. The sample also formed part of further work on yellow fever vaccine responses in identical twins.

The specimen sequenced was CD8+ T cells sorted from blood. The receptor set was obtained from a woman aged 18-29 years in good health.

This clonotype was seen more than once but under ten times. This chain links TRBV7-6 with TRBJ2-3; 14 bases are a match to TRBD2. The CDR3 totals 16 residues. Germline-derived CDR1 and CDR2 are SGHVS and FNYEAQ. The J segment lost 5 bases and the V segment lost 0 bases, leaving 1 base of the junction unmatched. The chain's CDR3 is CASSLAGTSGRDTQYF. The CDR3 DNA sequence: TGTGCCAGCAGCTTAGCGGGGACTAGCGGGAGAGATACGCAGTATTTT.

The V call is TRBV2, the J call TRBJ2-1; D is ambiguous. Trimming shortened V by 5 bases and J by 3 bases, and 8 bases separated the two germline ends. Germline V gives CDR1 SNHLY, CDR2 FYNNEI. The CDR3 covers 13 residues. The CDR3 here is CASSPTNYNEQFF. In nucleotides, the CDR3 is TGTGCCAGCAGTCCGACAAACTACAATGAGCAGTTCTTC.

This clonotype was observed a handful of times. The J gene is TRBJ2-3, the V gene TRBV28; D gene unclear. V was shortened by 7 bases and J by 3 bases, with 8 bases between the two germline ends. Germline lookup yields CDR1 MDHEN and CDR2 SYDVKM. This CDR3 is 12 amino acids long. Here the CDR3 reads CASTKTTDTQYF. In nucleotides, the CDR3 is TGTGCCAGCACAAAGACAACAGATACGCAGTATTTT.

This clonotype has ten or more counts. The chain links TRBV12-3 or TRBV12-4 to TRBJ1-1; D unclear. Trimming shortened V by 1 base and J by 1 base, and 4 bases separated the two germline ends. CDR3 length: 13 residues. The CDR3 DNA reads TGTGCCAGCAGTTTAGGGCCGAACACTGAAGCTTTCTTT. Its translation is CASSLGPNTEAFF.

In this sample, this clonotype turned up many times. This chain joins TRBV10-3 and TRBJ1-5; possible D gene TRBD1, 5 bases. CDR1 is ENHRY, CDR2 SYGVKD, per germline. The CDR3 spans 11 residues. The V end was cut by 11 bases, the J end by 7 bases, with 12 bases between. The CDR3 DNA sequence: TGTGCCGCGGGACTCGAACAGCCCCAGCATTTT. Translation: CAAGLEQPQHF.

J is TRBJ2-3 and V is TRBV29-1, with D possibly being TRBD2 (5 bases). In germline, CDR1 is SQVTM, CDR2 ANQGSEA. The CDR3 loop spans 12 amino acids. The V end lost 4 bases, the J end lost 4 bases, and 9 bases lay between the germline ends. The CDR3 region is CSVGSEADTQYF. For the CDR3, the DNA is TGCAGCGTTGGTTCGGAGGCAGATACGCAGTATTTT.

This clonotype was seen at least ten times. The CDR3 reads CASSTGSSYEQYF. The CDR3, as DNA: TGTGCCAGCAGCACAGGGAGCTCCTACGAGCAGTACTTC. This chain links TRBV6-2 or TRBV6-3 with TRBJ2-7; TRBD1 is a possible D gene (6 bases). Trimming shortened V by 6 bases and J by 0 bases, and 9 bases separated the two germline ends. The CDR3 is 13 amino acids. CDR1 and CDR2 (germline): MNHEY, SVGEGT.

Only a few counts were recorded for this clonotype. The chain is built from TRBV7-9 and TRBJ1-2; D remains ambiguous. CDR1 is SEHNR, CDR2 FQNEAQ, per germline (reference sequence). CDR3 length equals 13 residues. Trimming shortened V by 0 bases and J by 0 bases, and 2 bases separated the two germline ends. For the CDR3, the DNA is TGTGCCAGCAGCTTAGCTTCTAACTATGGCTACACCTTC. Its protein product is CASSLASNYGYTF.

This clonotype appeared a few times. The gene calls are TRBV5-1 and TRBJ2-1; 11 bases are a match to TRBD2. The V segment lost 4 bases and the J segment 2 bases; nucleotides outside the gene matches: 8. Germline values: CDR1 SGHRS, CDR2 YFSETQ. This CDR3 is built from 17 residues. CDR3 loop: CASSLWTSGLAYNEQFF. Here the CDR3 DNA reads TGCGCCAGCAGCCTCTGGACTAGCGGGTTGGCCTACAATGAGCAGTTCTTC.

This clonotype was found a few times. This sequence joins TRBV13 and TRBJ2-1; no clear D. The ends were cut back, 2 bases at V and 8 bases at J, with 7 bases in the middle. This CDR3 is 12 amino acids long. Germline CDR1 and CDR2: PRHDT and FYEKMQ (reference sequence). CDR3 region: CASSLLRDEQFF. The CDR3 DNA reads TGTGCCAGCAGCTTACTCCGCGATGAGCAGTTCTTC. Full variable domain (outside the CDR3, taken from reference TRBV13 and TRBJ2-1): AAGVIQSPRHLIKEKRETATLKCYPIPRHDTVYWYQQGPGQDPQFLISFYEKMQSDKGSIPDRFSAQQFSDYHSELNMSSLELGDSALYFCASSLLRDEQFFGPGTRLTVL.

The chain links TRBV28 to TRBJ2-1; a possible D gene is TRBD1 (6 bases). The CDR3 runs to 16 residues. The germline gives CDR1 MDHEN, CDR2 SYDVKM. Trimming shortened V by 5 bases and J by 0 bases, and 14 bases separated the two germline ends. The CDR3 reads CASSTPGARSYNEQFF. The CDR3 DNA is TGTGCCAGCAGTACCCCAGGGGCCCGCTCCTACAATGAGCAGTTCTTC.

This clonotype was seen many times. The chain couples TRBV7-2 to TRBJ2-7; D remains ambiguous. Germline CDR1 and CDR2: SGHTA and FQGNSA. V was shortened by 2 bases and J by 4 bases, with 3 bases between the two germline ends. The CDR3 is 11 amino acids. The CDR3 sequence: CASSLIYEQYF. The CDR3 DNA follows: TGTGCCAGCAGCTTAATATACGAGCAGTACTTC.

This clonotype was seen ten or more times. The CDR3 here is CAINTGTSTDTQYF. The CDR3 bases are TGTGCCATCAACACAGGTACTAGCACAGATACGCAGTATTTT. The chain couples TRBV10-3 to TRBJ2-3, with D possibly being TRBD1 (5 bases). With 7 bases removed from V and 0 bases from J, the gap between germline ends came to 11 bases. The germline gives CDR1 ENHRY, CDR2 SYGVKD. There are 14 residues in the CDR3.

This clonotype came up a few times. The chain couples TRBV20-1 to TRBJ2-7, with no clear D. CDR1 and CDR2 (germline): DFQATT, SNEGSKA (reference sequence). The length of the CDR3 is 13 residues. Trimming cost V 5 bases and J 2 bases, with 13 bases left between them. CDR3 protein: CSARSGSTYEQYF. The DNA of the CDR3 is TGCAGTGCTCGGTCGGGCAGTACCTACGAGCAGTACTTC.

In its sample, this clonotype was seen many times. This CDR3 is CASSSEWDRPGEQYF. The CDR3, as DNA: TGTGCCAGCAGTTCCGAGTGGGACAGGCCTGGGGAGCAGTACTTC. This chain joins TRBV6-2 or TRBV6-3 and TRBJ2-7, with 8 bases fitting TRBD1. Unmatched junction bases numbered 12, after V lost 4 bases and J lost 7 bases. CDR1 and CDR2 from the germline V gene are MNHEY and SVGEGT. CDR3 size: 15 residues.

This clonotype was detected once. The chain combines TRBV7-8 with TRBJ2-7; D is unresolved. Trimming removed 2 bases from V and 3 bases from J, with 17 bases in between. Germline V gives CDR1 SGHVS, CDR2 FQNEAQ. The CDR3 consists of 16 residues. The DNA of the CDR3 is TGTGCCAGCAGCTTACCCCAAACTCCGGAGCACTACGAGCAGTACTTC. Translation: CASSLPQTPEHYEQYF.

Worth noting for this clonotype: A much larger clone is a single base away; this may be a read error. This chain connects TRBV9 to TRBJ2-7; tentative D call: TRBD1 (6 bases). The CDR3 contains 15 residues. Trimming took off 4 bases at V and 7 bases at J, with 21 bases between the two ends. The germline CDR1 and CDR2 sequences are SGDLS and YYNGEE. In DNA, the CDR3 is TGTGCCAGCAGCCCAGGGGCTGGGGAATTGGAGGAGCAGTACTTC. It encodes CASSPGAGELEEQYF.

V usage is TRBV15 and J usage is TRBJ2-3; tentatively, D is TRBD2 (5 bases). The CDR3 is made up of 16 amino acids. The V end was cut by 4 bases, the J end by 0 bases, with 14 bases between. Germline V CDR1 and CDR2: LNHNV, YYDKDF (reference sequence). The CDR3 DNA follows: TGTGCCACCAGCACGGAGGCTAGCAGCAGCACAGATACGCAGTATTTT. This codes for CATSTEASSSTDTQYF.

This clonotype was recorded a few times. The chain couples TRBV7-8 to TRBJ2-5; D ambiguous. V lost 2 bases and J lost 2, with 15 bases in between. Germline lookup yields CDR1 SGHVS and CDR2 FQNEAQ. This CDR3 has 16 amino acids. The CDR3 DNA is TGTGCCAGCAGCTTATCCCAGGAAGGGTATCAAGAGACCCAGTACTTC. It yields the protein CASSLSQEGYQETQYF.

This clonotype was counted a few times. The chain combines TRBV25-1 with TRBJ1-1; 8 bases fit TRBD1. CDR3 size: 15 residues. Germline CDR1 reads MGHDK; CDR2 reads SYGVNS. With 6 bases clipped from V and 4 bases from J, the junction kept 10 bases outside the gene matches. The CDR3 sequence: CASSPQGASSTEAFF. CDR3 nucleotides: TGTGCCAGCAGCCCCCAGGGGGCAAGTAGCACTGAAGCTTTCTTT.

This clonotype was seen many times. V usage is TRBV20-1 and J usage is TRBJ2-7; possibly TRBD1 or TRBD2 for D (5 bases each). The CDR3 runs 15 residues. The V and J ends lost 0 bases and 4 bases respectively, with 16 bases between them. The germline gives CDR1 DFQATT, CDR2 SNEGSKA (reference sequence). DNA for the CDR3: TGCAGTGCTAGAGATGAGGCCGGCAGGGAGTACGAGCAGTACTTC. It yields the protein CSARDEAGREYEQYF.